One T cell receptor beta chain is described in this entry. Trimming removed 1 base from V and 4 bases from J; junction bases left unmatched: 4. The germline gives CDR1 SGHRS, CDR2 YFSETQ. There are 15 residues in the CDR3. This specimen comes from a study of OX40 agonist ivuxolimab in advanced cancers. Some clones are missing from TCRdb's copy, which holds only in-frame ones; the method was immunoSEQ multiplex PCR. Among 20,000 or so clones listed, 85% to 90% were seen once. Sequencing used CD4+ or CD8+ T cells sorted from blood, obtained in a trial of the OX40 agonist ivuxolimab. The chain has TRBV5-1 and TRBJ2-1, with 8 bases matching TRBD2. This TCR came from an adult with an advanced solid tumor such as melanoma, head and neck, liver or kidney cancer. CDR3 amino acids: CASSLKRGIYNEQFF. The CDR3 region has the DNA TGCGCCAGCAGCTTGAAGCGGGGGATATACAATGAGCAGTTCTTC.